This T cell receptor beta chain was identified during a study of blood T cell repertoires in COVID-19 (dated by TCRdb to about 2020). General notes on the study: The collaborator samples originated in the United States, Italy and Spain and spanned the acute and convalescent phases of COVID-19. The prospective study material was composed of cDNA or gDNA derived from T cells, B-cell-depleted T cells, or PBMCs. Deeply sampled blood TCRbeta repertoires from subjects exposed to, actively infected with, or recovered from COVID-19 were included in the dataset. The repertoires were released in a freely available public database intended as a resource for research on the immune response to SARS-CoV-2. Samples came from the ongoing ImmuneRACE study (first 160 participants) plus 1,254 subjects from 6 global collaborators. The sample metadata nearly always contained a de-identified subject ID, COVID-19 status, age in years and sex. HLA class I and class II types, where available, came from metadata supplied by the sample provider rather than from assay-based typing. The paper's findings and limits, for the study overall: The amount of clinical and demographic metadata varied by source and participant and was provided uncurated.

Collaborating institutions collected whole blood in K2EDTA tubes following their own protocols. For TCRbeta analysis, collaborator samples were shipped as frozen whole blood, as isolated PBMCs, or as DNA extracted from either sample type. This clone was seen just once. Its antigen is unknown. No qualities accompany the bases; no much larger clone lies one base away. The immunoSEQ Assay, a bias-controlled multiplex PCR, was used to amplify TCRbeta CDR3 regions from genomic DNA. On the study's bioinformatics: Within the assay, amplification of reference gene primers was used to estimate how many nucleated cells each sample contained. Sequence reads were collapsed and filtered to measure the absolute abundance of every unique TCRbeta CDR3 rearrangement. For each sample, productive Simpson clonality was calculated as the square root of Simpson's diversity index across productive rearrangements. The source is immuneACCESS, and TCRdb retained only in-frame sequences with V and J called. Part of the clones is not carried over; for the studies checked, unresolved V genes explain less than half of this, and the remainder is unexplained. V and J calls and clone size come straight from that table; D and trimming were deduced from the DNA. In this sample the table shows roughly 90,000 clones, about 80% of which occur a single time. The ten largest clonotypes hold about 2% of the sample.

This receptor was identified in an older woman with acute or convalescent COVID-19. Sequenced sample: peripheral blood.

The encoded CDR3 is CATSRGGNEQFF. The DNA sequence reads TGTGCCACCTCCCGGGGGGGCAATGAGCAGTTCTTC. The chain is encoded by TRBV14 joined to TRBJ2-1; 8 bases in between match TRBD2. CDR1 and CDR2, looked up from the germline V gene, are SGHDN and FVKESK. The CDR3 spans 12 residues, from the cysteine through the phenylalanine. Only the CDR3 DNA is retained, 36 bases long and in frame from the first base. V lost 10 bases and J lost 6 bases, and the count of bases not matched to a germline gene is 5.